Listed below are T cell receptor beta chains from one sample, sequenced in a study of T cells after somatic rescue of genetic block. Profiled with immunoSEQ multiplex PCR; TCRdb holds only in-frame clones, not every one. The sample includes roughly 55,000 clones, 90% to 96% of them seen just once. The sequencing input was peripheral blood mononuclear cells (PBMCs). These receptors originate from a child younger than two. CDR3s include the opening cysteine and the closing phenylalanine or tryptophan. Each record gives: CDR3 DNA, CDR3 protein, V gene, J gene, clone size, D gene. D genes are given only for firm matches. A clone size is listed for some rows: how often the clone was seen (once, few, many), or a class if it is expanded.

DNA: TGTGCCAGCAGTCTACCGGGCCGACCCTACGAGCAGTACTTC; CDR3: CASSLPGRPYEQYF; V: TRBV6-6; J: TRBJ2-7; size: .; D: .
DNA: TGCGCCAGCAGCCTACCGGACAGGACAGATACGCAGTATTTT; CDR3: CASSLPDRTDTQYF; V: TRBV4-1; J: TRBJ2-3; size: .; D: TRBD1
DNA: TGTGCCAGCAGCCAAGGGGACAGCTACGAGCAGTACTTC; CDR3: CASSQGDSYEQYF; V: TRBV4-2; J: TRBJ2-7; size: .; D: TRBD1
DNA: TGCGCCAGCAGCCAAGCCAGGGACATTCTACAAGCTTTCTTT; CDR3: CASSQARDILQAFF; V: TRBV4-1; J: TRBJ1-1; size: .; D: .
DNA: TGTGCCAGCAGCTTAGTGAGGACTAGCGGGTGGAGCTCCTACAATGAGCAGTTCTTC; CDR3: CASSLVRTSGWSSYNEQFF; V: TRBV13; J: TRBJ2-1; size: .; D: TRBD2
DNA: TGTGCCAGCAGTTTAGGGGGACTAGCGGCGAATGAGCAGTTCTTC; CDR3: CASSLGGLAANEQFF; V: TRBV27; J: TRBJ2-1; size: .; D: TRBD2
DNA: TGTGCCAGCAGCGAGGGGTTTAAAGGGGCTGGGGCCAACGTCCTGACTTTC; CDR3: CASSEGFKGAGANVLTF; V: TRBV9; J: TRBJ2-6; size: .; D: .
DNA: TGTGCCAGTAGTATTGGTCCTAGTACCTACAATGAGCAGTTCTTC; CDR3: CASSIGPSTYNEQFF; V: TRBV19; J: TRBJ2-1; size: .; D: .
DNA: TGCAGTGCTAGAACTCGGCAAAAACTGTTTTTT; CDR3: CSARTRQKLFF; V: TRBV20-1; J: TRBJ1-4; size: once; D: .
DNA: TGTGCCAGCAGTCGGACAGGGGAAAGGGAAAAACTGTTTTTT; CDR3: CASSRTGEREKLFF; V: TRBV28; J: TRBJ1-4; size: .; D: TRBD1
DNA: TGTGCCAGCAGTTTAGGGGGGGCCTATGGCTACACCTTC; CDR3: CASSLGGAYGYTF; V: TRBV6-5; J: TRBJ1-2; size: .; D: .
DNA: TGTGCCAGCAGCTTTCCCCAGGGGGCCCAGTACTTC; CDR3: CASSFPQGAQYF; V: TRBV27; J: TRBJ2-5; size: .; D: TRBD1
DNA: TGTGCCATCAGGCTTACCGGGACTGGCTCCGGGGAGCTGTTTTTT; CDR3: CAIRLTGTGSGELFF; V: TRBV10-3; J: TRBJ2-2; size: .; D: .
DNA: TGTGCCAGTGGCGATACCGGGCCTAATCAGCCCCAGCATTTT; CDR3: CASGDTGPNQPQHF; V: TRBV19; J: TRBJ1-5; size: .; D: .
DNA: TGTGCCAGCTGGCAGGGGTGGGACGAGCAGTACTTC; CDR3: CASWQGWDEQYF; V: TRBV6-5; J: TRBJ2-7; size: .; D: .
DNA: TGTGCCAGCAGTCCAGCGGGGGGGGTGAGCTACGAGCAGTACTTC; CDR3: CASSPAGGVSYEQYF; V: TRBV27; J: TRBJ2-7; size: .; D: TRBD2
DNA: TGTGCCAGCAGCCGCGGGACGCCTGGAAACACCATATATTTT; CDR3: CASSRGTPGNTIYF; V: TRBV7-9; J: TRBJ1-3; size: .; D: .
DNA: TGTGCCAGCAGCGTAACCGGGACTAGCGGGTACGAGCAGTACTTC; CDR3: CASSVTGTSGYEQYF; V: TRBV9; J: TRBJ2-7; size: .; D: TRBD2
DNA: TGTGCCAGCAGCTTAGGGGTGGGCCCCCCCTACGAGCAGTACTTC; CDR3: CASSLGVGPPYEQYF; V: TRBV11-2; J: TRBJ2-7; size: .; D: .
DNA: TGTGCCACCAGCAGATTGGTGAACACTGAAGCTTTCTTT; CDR3: CATSRLVNTEAFF; V: TRBV15; J: TRBJ1-1; size: .; D: .